The rows below give T cell receptor beta chains drawn from one sample of a study of vaccination and CD4 T cells after COVID-19. Their specific antigens are unknown. TCRdb re-called the PCR reads with MiXCR, one entry per CDR3 protein. The data hold about 16,000 distinct CDR3 sequences, with 36% observed a single time. Sequencing used CD4+ T cells from blood, cultured in vitro, obtained before SARS-CoV-2 vaccination. The receptors originated from a human donor who received a COVID-19 vaccine. Each CDR3 is given with its conserved first and last residue. The D gene is left open where the match is weak. Rows may omit the clone size; those that give it use once, few, many or a size class.

V: TRBV7-2
D: NA
J: TRBJ1-5
size: NA
CDR3: CASSLVGNQPQHF
DNA: TGTGCCAGCAGCTTAGTAGGGAATCAGCCCCAGCATTTT

V: TRBV5-4
D: TRBD2
J: TRBJ2-7
size: few
CDR3: CASSLEGTSGAYEQYF
DNA: TGTGCCAGCAGCTTAGAAGGGACTAGCGGCGCCTACGAGCAGTACTTC

V: TRBV27
D: NA
J: TRBJ2-1
size: few
CDR3: CASSLGPANEQFF
DNA: TGTGCCAGCAGTTTAGGACCGGCCAATGAGCAGTTCTTC

V: TRBV4-2
D: NA
J: TRBJ1-1
size: NA
CDR3: CASSQDEGRNTEAFF
DNA: TGTGCCAGCAGCCAAGATGAAGGAAGGAACACTGAAGCTTTCTTT

V: TRBV25-1
D: NA
J: TRBJ1-1
size: NA
CDR3: CASSDILQNTEAFF
DNA: TGTGCCAGCAGTGATATACTGCAGAACACTGAAGCTTTCTTT

V: TRBV2
D: NA
J: TRBJ2-2
size: few
CDR3: CASRGTARDTGELFF
DNA: TGTGCCAGCCGGGGGACGGCCAGAGACACCGGGGAGCTGTTTTTT

V: TRBV27
D: NA
J: TRBJ1-1
size: few
CDR3: CASTKSVGGSEAFF
DNA: TGTGCCAGCACCAAGTCCGTGGGGGGGTCCGAAGCTTTCTTT

V: TRBV25-1
D: TRBD1
J: TRBJ2-5
size: NA
CDR3: CASSAPQGAGETQYF
DNA: TGTGCCAGCAGTGCTCCCCAGGGGGCTGGGGAGACCCAGTACTTC

V: TRBV15
D: NA
J: TRBJ1-6
size: few
CDR3: CATSRDLWQGSNSPLHF
DNA: TGTGCCACCAGCAGAGATCTATGGCAGGGTTCTAATTCACCCCTCCACTTT

V: TRBV12-3/TRBV12-4
D: TRBD2
J: TRBJ2-2
size: few
CDR3: CASRRLAGGGELFF
DNA: TGTGCCAGCAGGCGACTAGCGGGAGGCGGGGAGCTGTTTTTT

V: TRBV12-3/TRBV12-4
D: NA
J: TRBJ1-3
size: few
CDR3: CASSPGSGLRAARNTIYF
DNA: TGTGCCAGCAGTCCTGGAAGTGGTTTGCGGGCCGCAAGAAACACCATATATTTT

V: TRBV11-3
D: NA
J: TRBJ2-1
size: NA
CDR3: CASSPSVRGAYEQFF
DNA: TGTGCCAGCAGCCCTTCCGTCCGGGGGGCATATGAGCAGTTCTTC

V: TRBV6-4
D: TRBD2
J: TRBJ2-2
size: few
CDR3: CASSERTSGAPGELFF
DNA: TGTGCCAGCAGTGAAAGGACTAGCGGGGCGCCCGGGGAGCTGTTTTTT

V: TRBV6-1
D: NA
J: TRBJ2-3
size: NA
CDR3: CASSEAYKLTDTQYF
DNA: TGTGCCAGCAGTGAAGCGTACAAACTCACAGATACGCAGTATTTT

V: TRBV7-3
D: NA
J: TRBJ2-5
size: NA
CDR3: CASSLRRWETQYF
DNA: TGTGCCAGCAGCTTAAGGCGGTGGGAGACCCAGTACTTC

V: TRBV10-1
D: NA
J: TRBJ1-2
size: NA
CDR3: CASSEARSYGYTF
DNA: TGCGCCAGCAGTGAAGCTAGATCCTATGGCTACACCTTC

V: TRBV19
D: NA
J: TRBJ1-1
size: NA
CDR3: CASTRTEAATEAFF
DNA: TGTGCCAGTACCCGGACGGAAGCGGCCACTGAAGCTTTCTTT

V: TRBV24-1
D: NA
J: TRBJ2-2
size: NA
CDR3: CATSDTTANTGELFF
DNA: TGTGCCACCAGTGACACGACAGCGAACACCGGGGAGCTGTTTTTT

V: TRBV21-1
D: NA
J: TRBJ2-2
size: NA
CDR3: CASSKATRESTGELFF
DNA: TGTGCCAGCAGCAAAGCCACCCGGGAGAGCACCGGGGAGCTGTTTTTT

V: TRBV2
D: TRBD1
J: TRBJ2-4
size: few
CDR3: CASRLDRENIQYF
DNA: TGTGCCAGCAGGCTGGACAGGGAAAACATTCAGTACTTC

V: TRBV15
D: TRBD1
J: TRBJ1-4
size: NA
CDR3: CATSRDRWNEKLFF
DNA: TGTGCCACCAGCAGGGACAGGTGGAATGAAAAACTGTTTTTT

V: TRBV6-1
D: NA
J: TRBJ1-6
size: few
CDR3: CASRAAGAPLHF
DNA: TGTGCCAGCAGAGCCGCGGGCGCACCCCTCCACTTT

V: TRBV19
D: TRBD1
J: TRBJ1-2
size: NA
CDR3: CASSARRPGQGAQGYTF
DNA: TGTGCCAGTAGTGCTCGAAGACCGGGACAGGGGGCGCAGGGCTACACCTTC

V: TRBV2
D: NA
J: TRBJ1-2
size: NA
CDR3: CASSELSTGVDYGYTF
DNA: TGTGCCAGCAGTGAACTGAGTACGGGGGTTGACTATGGCTACACCTTC

V: TRBV2
D: NA
J: TRBJ2-7
size: NA
CDR3: CASSEGKFQGTSAYEQYF
DNA: TGTGCCAGCAGTGAAGGGAAATTTCAGGGGACTTCGGCCTACGAGCAGTACTTC

V: TRBV6-1
D: NA
J: TRBJ2-3
size: NA
CDR3: CASSGGTRTQYF
DNA: TGTGCCAGCAGTGGGGGCACGCGTACGCAGTATTTT

V: TRBV6-1
D: NA
J: TRBJ2-7
size: NA
CDR3: CASRQGWDEQYF
DNA: TGTGCCAGCAGACAGGGCTGGGACGAGCAGTACTTC

V: TRBV11-3
D: NA
J: TRBJ2-2
size: few
CDR3: CASSFRDTGELFF
DNA: TGTGCCAGCAGCTTTCGGGACACCGGGGAGCTGTTTTTT

V: TRBV6-4
D: NA
J: TRBJ2-2
size: once
CDR3: CASSDSDLFANTGELFF
DNA: TGTGCCAGCAGTGACTCGGACTTGTTCGCGAACACCGGGGAGCTGTTTTTT

V: TRBV21-1
D: NA
J: TRBJ2-3
size: NA
CDR3: CASSARTGLYEDTQYF
DNA: TGTGCCAGCAGCGCTAGGACAGGGTTGTACGAAGATACGCAGTATTTT

V: TRBV19
D: NA
J: TRBJ2-7
size: NA
CDR3: CASTSKGAQYF
DNA: TGTGCCAGTACCTCAAAAGGGGCGCAGTACTTC

V: TRBV6-1
D: NA
J: TRBJ1-3
size: few
CDR3: CASSRGTGSGNTIYF
DNA: TGTGCCAGCAGCCGAGGAACAGGGTCGGGAAACACCATATATTTT

V: TRBV20-1
D: NA
J: TRBJ2-7
size: NA
CDR3: CSAFYNGQYF
DNA: TGCAGTGCTTTTTACAATGGGCAGTACTTC

V: TRBV6-1
D: NA
J: TRBJ2-3
size: NA
CDR3: CASRRGPDTQYF
DNA: TGTGCCAGCAGGCGGGGCCCAGATACGCAGTATTTT

V: TRBV9
D: TRBD1
J: TRBJ2-5
size: NA
CDR3: CASSVAPETGGRETQYF
DNA: TGTGCCAGCAGCGTAGCCCCAGAGACAGGGGGCCGAGAGACCCAGTACTTC

V: TRBV30
D: TRBD2
J: TRBJ2-1
size: NA
CDR3: CAWRGLAGGTYNEQFF
DNA: TGTGCCTGGAGAGGTCTAGCGGGGGGGACCTACAATGAGCAGTTCTTC

V: TRBV5-1
D: NA
J: TRBJ1-6
size: NA
CDR3: CASRPDLSSSYNSPLHF
DNA: TGCGCCAGCAGGCCGGACTTAAGTAGCTCCTATAATTCACCCCTCCACTTT

V: TRBV19
D: NA
J: TRBJ1-2
size: few
CDR3: CASSIEDADYGYTF
DNA: TGTGCCAGTAGTATAGAAGACGCAGACTATGGCTACACCTTC

V: TRBV7-2
D: TRBD1
J: TRBJ1-6
size: few
CDR3: CASRETETGSSYNSPLHF
DNA: TGTGCCAGCCGAGAAACAGAGACAGGGAGCTCCTATAATTCACCCCTCCACTTT

V: TRBV5-1
D: TRBD1
J: TRBJ1-2
size: NA
CDR3: CASSAGGQGKGYTF
DNA: TGCGCCAGCAGCGCCGGAGGACAGGGAAAAGGCTACACCTTC

V: TRBV5-1
D: TRBD2
J: TRBJ2-1
size: few
CDR3: CASSLGTRYNEQFF
DNA: TGCGCCAGCAGCTTGGGGACTAGATACAATGAGCAGTTCTTC

V: TRBV6-1
D: NA
J: TRBJ2-7
size: NA
CDR3: CASSGLRGKHGEQYF
DNA: TGTGCCAGCAGTGGGTTGAGGGGTAAACATGGCGAGCAGTACTTC

V: TRBV20-1
D: NA
J: TRBJ2-1
size: NA
CDR3: CSARDRGGARDEQFF
DNA: TGCAGTGCTAGAGATCGAGGGGGGGCCAGGGATGAGCAGTTCTTC

V: TRBV5-4
D: TRBD2
J: TRBJ2-7
size: NA
CDR3: CASSPKTSGAPYEQYF
DNA: TGTGCCAGCAGCCCCAAAACTAGCGGGGCCCCCTACGAGCAGTACTTC

V: TRBV19
D: NA
J: TRBJ1-2
size: few
CDR3: CASSIGTAGARYGYTF
DNA: TGTGCCAGTAGTATAGGGACAGCCGGGGCCCGCTATGGCTACACCTTC